Sequencing of this T cell receptor (beta chain) was carried out in a study of blood T cell repertoires in COVID-19. In the study overall: Nucleic acid was either cDNA or gDNA, and it came from T cells, B-cell-depleted T cells, or PBMCs.

The CDR3 totals 14 residues. The ends lost 7 bases at V and 5 bases at J; junction bases unmatched: 3. Germline V gives CDR1 LNHDA, CDR2 SQIVND (reference sequence). Per the study methods: For nucleated cells, counts were estimated from reference gene primer amplification. The method was immunoSEQ multiplex PCR; TCRdb's version includes in-frame clones alone and lacks a portion of them. That table supplies the V and J calls and clone size; D and trimming were determined from the DNA. This sample carries 140,000 to 150,000 clones, about four fifths of them seen once, and the ten largest clones take around 3.7%.

The receptor comes from a man between 65 and 85 years old who had recovered from COVID-19. The chain carries TRBV19 and TRBJ1-6, with TRBD1 identical over 9 bases. Sequences were obtained from peripheral blood. CDR3 region: CASKQGANNSPLHF. In nucleotides, the CDR3 is TGTGCCAGTAAACAGGGGGCCAATAATTCACCCCTCCACTTT.